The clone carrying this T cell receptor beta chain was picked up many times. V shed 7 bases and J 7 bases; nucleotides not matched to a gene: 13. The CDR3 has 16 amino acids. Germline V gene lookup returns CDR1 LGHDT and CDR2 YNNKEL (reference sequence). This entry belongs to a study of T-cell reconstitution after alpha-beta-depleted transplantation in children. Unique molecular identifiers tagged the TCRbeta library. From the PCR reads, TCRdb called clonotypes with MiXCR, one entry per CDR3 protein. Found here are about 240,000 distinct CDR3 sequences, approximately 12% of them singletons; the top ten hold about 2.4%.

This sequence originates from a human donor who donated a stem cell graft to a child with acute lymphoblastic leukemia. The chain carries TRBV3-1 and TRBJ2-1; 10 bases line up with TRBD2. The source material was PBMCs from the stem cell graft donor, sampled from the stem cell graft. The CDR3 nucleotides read TGTGCCAGCACCCCCCGGAGACTAGCGGGTGATAATGAGCAGTTCTTC. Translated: CASTPRRLAGDNEQFF.